The rows below give T cell receptor beta chains drawn from one sample of a study of cytomegalovirus exposure and HLA in healthy donors. Produced via immunoSEQ multiplex PCR; TCRdb's table is partial and in-frame only. Found here are about 140,000 clones; the top ten clones hold about 2.2%. Sequencing was performed on PBMCs. The receptors come from a woman under 30 in good health and CMV-seronegative. CDR3s include the opening cysteine and the closing phenylalanine or tryptophan. The D gene is left open where the match is weak.

TRBJ2-7	TRBD2	TRBV29-1	CSAGWEGTSGRHEQYF	TGCAGCGCCGGGTGGGAGGGGACTAGCGGGAGGCACGAGCAGTACTTC
TRBJ2-3	NA	TRBV11-2	CASSLIPSTDTQYF	TGTGCCAGCAGTCTAATCCCAAGCACAGATACGCAGTATTTT
TRBJ1-1	NA	TRBV10-3	CAISDRGENTEAFF	TGTGCCATCAGTGACCGAGGAGAGAACACTGAAGCTTTCTTT
TRBJ2-1	TRBD2	TRBV7-9	CASNLLAGAYNEQFF	TGTGCCAGCAACCTACTAGCGGGAGCGTACAATGAGCAGTTCTTC
TRBJ2-3	TRBD2	TRBV5-4	CATHSSGPTDTQYF	TGTGCCACTCATTCTAGCGGCCCCACAGATACGCAGTATTTT
TRBJ2-7	TRBD2	TRBV6-6	CASSPGLAGAYEQYF	TGTGCCAGCAGTCCTGGACTAGCGGGAGCCTACGAGCAGTACTTC
TRBJ1-1	NA	TRBV6-5	CASSYSINYSGTEAFF	TGTGCCAGCAGTTACTCGATAAATTACTCAGGGACTGAAGCTTTCTTT
TRBJ2-4	TRBD2	TRBV19	CASSKGLAENIQYF	TGTGCCAGTAGCAAGGGACTAGCGGAAAACATTCAGTACTTC
TRBJ1-2	TRBD1	TRBV7-9	CASSPPGQGNYGYTF	TGTGCCAGCAGTCCCCCGGGACAGGGCAACTATGGCTACACCTTC
TRBJ1-1	NA	TRBV7-9	CASSQASRTTEAFF	TGTGCCAGCAGCCAAGCATCGCGTACCACTGAAGCTTTCTTT
TRBJ2-5	TRBD1	TRBV7-2	CASSLVRDRIETQYF	TGTGCCAGCAGCTTAGTCCGGGACAGGATAGAGACCCAGTACTTC
TRBJ2-2	TRBD2	TRBV2	CASSDPGLAIIGELFF	TGTGCCAGCAGTGACCCGGGACTAGCGATTATCGGGGAGCTGTTTTTT
TRBJ2-2	NA	TRBV7-8	CASSLGGRELFF	TGTGCCAGCAGCTTAGGAGGGAGGGAGCTGTTTTTT
TRBJ1-3	NA	TRBV28	CASSFVPGNTIYF	TGTGCCAGCAGTTTTGTTCCGGGAAACACCATATATTTT
TRBJ1-5	TRBD1	TRBV19	CASENGRGTGGSQPQHF	TGTGCCAGTGAGAACGGACGCGGGACAGGTGGGAGTCAGCCCCAGCATTTT
TRBJ1-4	NA	TRBV2	CASMIRVATNEKLFF	TGTGCCAGCATGATTAGAGTTGCAACTAATGAAAAACTGTTTTTT
TRBJ1-1	NA	TRBV28	CASRQGGVTTEAFF	TGTGCCAGCAGACAGGGAGGGGTTACCACTGAAGCTTTCTTT
TRBJ2-1	TRBD2	TRBV11-3	CASSPTSGGSYNEQFF	TGTGCCAGCAGTCCGACTAGCGGCGGTTCCTACAATGAGCAGTTCTTC
TRBJ1-2	NA	TRBV4-3	CASSQDFSGEGGYTF	TGCGCCAGCAGCCAAGATTTCTCGGGGGAGGGTGGCTACACCTTC
TRBJ2-1	TRBD1	TRBV5-1	CASRQGDEQFF	TGCGCCAGCCGCCAGGGGGATGAGCAGTTCTTC
TRBJ2-7	TRBD1	TRBV5-5	CASSFRQGIYEQYF	TGTGCCAGCAGCTTCAGACAGGGGATCTACGAGCAGTACTTC
TRBJ2-1	NA	TRBV19	CASRETALTISNEQFF	TGTGCCAGCCGCGAGACAGCGCTAACTATTTCCAATGAGCAGTTCTTC
TRBJ2-1	NA	TRBV7-9	CASSSRQEKSYNEQFF	TGTGCCAGCAGCAGTAGACAGGAGAAGTCCTACAATGAGCAGTTCTTC
TRBJ2-3	NA	TRBV7-6	CASSGLADTQYF	TGTGCCAGCAGCGGGCTCGCAGATACGCAGTATTTT
TRBJ2-3	NA	TRBV29-1	CSVESQRTDTQYF	TGCAGCGTTGAAAGCCAACGCACAGATACGCAGTATTTT
TRBJ1-6	TRBD1	TRBV30	CAWEGTGVGYSPLHF	TGTGCCTGGGAAGGGACAGGGGTCGGATATTCACCCCTCCACTTT
TRBJ2-5	TRBD2	TRBV2	CASSELAGGPETQYF	TGTGCCAGCAGTGAATTAGCGGGAGGGCCAGAGACCCAGTACTTC
TRBJ1-2	NA	TRBV18	CASSEQEMNGYTF	TGTGCCAGCTCAGAACAGGAGATGAATGGCTACACCTTC
TRBJ1-1	NA	TRBV5-1	CASSLIGGTGNTEAFF	TGCGCCAGCAGCTTAATTGGAGGGACGGGGAACACCGAAGCTTTCTTT
TRBJ2-2	TRBD2	TRBV6-6	CASSYVSGRTGELFF	TGTGCCAGCAGTTACGTGAGCGGGAGGACCGGGGAGCTGTTTTTT
TRBJ2-3	TRBD2	TRBV5-1	CASSLFSTSSTDTQYF	TGCGCCAGCAGCTTGTTTTCGACTAGCTCCACAGATACGCAGTATTTT